One and the same sample provided the 17 T cell receptor beta chains below, sequenced in a study of metastatic and nonmetastatic thyroid tumors. TCRdb re-called clones from the PCR reads using MiXCR. The sample carries about 22,000 clones, roughly 23% recorded once. All patients were treatment-naive before thyroid surgery. Material: blood. The receptors derive from a male donor with papillary thyroid cancer or a benign thyroid nodule (not recorded which). Some clones in this sample may be carry-over from other donors' samples.

In this sample, this clone turned up many times. This chain joins TRBV13 and TRBJ1-1; possible D gene TRBD1, 5 bases. Trimming left V 4 bases short and J 5 bases short, with 17 bases between. The CDR3 is 15 amino acids. From germline, CDR1 is PRHDT and CDR2 FYEKMQ (reference sequence). For the CDR3, the DNA is TGTGCCAGCAGCTCCCCGACTCAGGGCGATACTGAAGCTTTCTTT. This sequence encodes CASSSPTQGDTEAFF.

Note on this clone: Sequence at one end of the junction differs from germline and may be a read error. Other DNA sequences in the sample encode the same CDR3. The chain uses TRBV18 and TRBJ2-3; weak D call: TRBD1 (7 bases). The CDR3 spans 19 residues. Germline CDR1 is KGHSH and CDR2 is LQKENI. The CDR3 region is CASSPLPWIGGKGTDTQYF. Written as DNA, the CDR3 is TGTGCCAGCTCACCCCTACCGTGGATCGGGGGCAAAGGGACAGATACGCAATATTTT. The full variable domain, in which reference TRBV18 and TRBJ2-3 provide the parts outside the CDR3, is NAGVMQNPRHLVRRRGQEARLRCSPMKGHSHVYWYRQLPEEGLKFMVYLQKENIIDESGMPKERFSAEFPKEGPSILRIQQVVRGDSAAYFCASSPLPWIGGKGTDTQYFGPGTRLTVL.

This clone has just a few counts. The chain couples TRBV6-5 to TRBJ2-7, with D perhaps matching TRBD1 (6 bases). The CDR3 sequence is 13 residues long. The V end was cut by 2 bases, the J end by 7 bases, with 12 bases between. Germline V gene sequence: CDR1 MNHEY, CDR2 SVGAGI. Here the CDR3 DNA reads TGTGCCAGCAGTTACCATGGGGGCTGGGAGCAGTACTTC. It encodes CASSYHGGWEQYF.

Note on this clone: An end of the junction differs from the germline gene, which may be a read error. V and J are TRBV7-2 and TRBJ2-7, with TRBD2 as a possible D gene (6 bases). Germline loops: CDR1 SGHTA, CDR2 FQGNSA. The CDR3 sequence is 13 residues long. The CDR3 region is CARSLAPASDLWF. CDR3 bases: TGTGCCAGAAGCTTAGCACCAGCTAGCGACCTTTGGTTC.

This clone came up many times. CDR3 nucleotide sequence: TGTGCCAGCAGTCGGGGCAGACTAGCGGGAGGTCATGAGCAGTTCTTC. Its translation: CASSRGRLAGGHEQFF. The chain recombines TRBV12-3 or TRBV12-4 with TRBJ2-1; 13 positions agree with TRBD2. Trimming took 5 bases from V and 8 from J; bases not matched to a gene: 9. The CDR3 sequence is 16 residues long.

This clone has a count of ten or more. The chain couples TRBV28 to TRBJ1-1; D might be TRBD1 (5 bases). V was clipped by 7 bases and J by 7 bases, with 13 bases between them. CDR3 length equals 12 residues. Germline V lookup: CDR1 MDHEN, CDR2 SYDVKM. CDR3 in amino acids: CASTKGEIEAFF. The CDR3 nucleotides are TGTGCCAGCACCAAAGGGGAGATTGAAGCTTTCTTT.

This clone was seen a single time. V gene TRBV7-9 combines with J gene TRBJ2-7, with unresolved D. The germline V gene encodes CDR1 SEHNR and CDR2 FQNEAQ (reference sequence). CDR3 length: 13 amino acids. V dropped 5 bases and J dropped 3 bases, with 11 bases sitting between them. The CDR3 loop reads CASSHLTGYEQYF. The CDR3 bases are TGTGCCAGCAGCCACCTGACCGGCTACGAGCAGTACTTC.

This chain connects TRBV24-1 to TRBJ2-6; D possibly corresponds to TRBD2 (5 bases). CDR3 length: 16 amino acids. Germline values: CDR1 KGHDR, CDR2 SFDVKD. The V end lost 3 bases, the J end lost 0 bases, and 8 bases lay between the germline ends. CDR3 residues: CATSDPRGSGANVLTF. Here the CDR3 DNA reads TGTGCCACCAGTGATCCTCGGGGCTCTGGGGCCAACGTCCTGACTTTC.

V and J are TRBV12-3 or TRBV12-4 and TRBJ2-7, with 10 bases fitting TRBD1. This CDR3 contains 14 residues. The trim removed 3 bases at V and 7 bases at J, leaving 6 bases unmatched. The CDR3 here is CASSFWGQGSEQYF. The CDR3 bases are TGTGCCAGCAGTTTTTGGGGACAGGGGAGTGAGCAGTACTTC.

In its sample, this clone was seen many times. J is TRBJ2-7 and V is TRBV6-1; maybe TRBD2 (6 bases). Germline assignment: CDR1 MNHNS and CDR2 SASEGT. V lost 7 bases and J 2 bases, leaving 15 bases between the germline ends. This CDR3 region has 14 residues. The CDR3 nucleotides read TGTGCCAGCAATTTATACGGGGGTACCTACGAGCAGTACTTC. It translates to CASNLYGGTYEQYF.

The chain joins TRBV6-5 to TRBJ2-3; 10 positions agree with TRBD2. Per germline, CDR1 MNHEY and CDR2 SVGAGI. J was trimmed by 2 bases and V by 2 bases; bases with no gene match: 1. The CDR3 contains 15 residues. This chain's CDR3 is CASSYGTSDTDTQYF. CDR3 in DNA: TGTGCCAGCAGTTACGGGACTAGCGACACAGATACGCAGTATTTT.

This clone was detected many times. This chain uses TRBV27 with TRBJ1-3; no clear D. Germline CDR1 is MNHEY and CDR2 is SMNVEV (reference sequence). The CDR3 has 16 amino acids. V shed 5 bases and J shed 0 bases, with 14 bases lying between them. CDR3 sequence reads: CASSPGREPSGNTIYF. The CDR3 DNA is TGTGCCAGCAGTCCCGGGCGGGAACCCTCTGGAAACACCATATATTTT.

The table lists this clone with many counts. The chain has TRBV6-1 and TRBJ1-1; D unclear. The V gene lost 7 bases and the J gene lost 1 base, with 13 bases spanning the gap. The germline V gene encodes CDR1 MNHNS and CDR2 SASEGT. The CDR3 spans 14 residues. The CDR3 protein is CASKSRVSNTEAFF. DNA of the CDR3: TGTGCCAGCAAGTCAAGGGTCTCGAACACTGAAGCTTTCTTT.

This clone was recorded many times. V usage is TRBV15 and J usage is TRBJ2-1; the match to TRBD1 covers 10 bases. This CDR3 region has 16 residues. Germline loops: CDR1 LNHNV, CDR2 YYDKDF (reference sequence). After removal of 0 bases from V and 3 bases from J, the junction contained 2 bases not matched to a gene. CDR3 sequence (DNA): TGTGCCACCAGCAGAGAGGGACAGGGGATCTACAATGAGCAGTTCTTC. This gives the protein CATSREGQGIYNEQFF. The variable domain in full, completed from reference TRBV15 and TRBJ2-1, reads DAMVIQNPRYQVTQFGKPVTLSCSQTLNHNVMYWYQQKSSQAPKLLFHYYDKDFNNEADTPDNFQSRRPNTSFCFLDIRSPGLGDTAMYLCATSREGQGIYNEQFFGPGTRLTVL.

This clone is large by share. The genes are TRBV20-1 and TRBJ1-1; the D is unclear. Per the germline V gene, CDR1 is DFQATT and CDR2 is SNEGSKA (reference sequence). With 6 bases removed from V and 4 bases from J, the gap between germline ends came to 12 bases. CDR3 size: 12 residues. This CDR3 reads CSATPSGTEAFF. The CDR3 DNA sequence: TGCAGTGCCACCCCCTCCGGCACTGAAGCTTTCTTT.

This clone was recorded at least ten times. The chain joins TRBV6-1 to TRBJ2-7; a weak D match, TRBD2 (7 bases). Germline V gene sequence: CDR1 MNHNS, CDR2 SASEGT. With 2 bases removed from V and 5 bases from J, the gap between germline ends came to 13 bases. The CDR3 extends over 14 amino acids. This chain's CDR3 is CASSERGGFDEQYF. In DNA form, the CDR3 reads TGTGCCAGCAGTGAAAGGGGGGGGTTTGACGAGCAGTACTTC.

About this clone itself: One base away lies a much larger clone, so this may be a sequencing read error. V is TRBV20-1 and J is TRBJ2-1; D tentatively fits TRBD1 or TRBD2 (5 bases each). In germline, CDR1 is DFQATT, CDR2 SNEGSKA (reference sequence). This CDR3 has 14 amino acids. The CDR3 DNA reads TGCAGCGGAGAGGTTCTGAGGGGAGTCAATGAGCAGTTCTTC. Its translation: CSGEVLRGVNEQFF.